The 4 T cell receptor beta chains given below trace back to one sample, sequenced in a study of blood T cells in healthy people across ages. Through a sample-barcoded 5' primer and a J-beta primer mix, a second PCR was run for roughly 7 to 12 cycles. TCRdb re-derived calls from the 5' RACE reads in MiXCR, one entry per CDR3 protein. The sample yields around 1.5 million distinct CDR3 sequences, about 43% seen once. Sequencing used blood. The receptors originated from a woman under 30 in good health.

Written as DNA, the CDR3 is TGTGCCAGCTCACCCCGTTCGACAGGGGACTTAGAAGCTTTCTTT. This sequence encodes CASSPRSTGDLEAFF. This chain links TRBV18 with TRBJ1-1, with TRBD1 matching 8 bases. Per germline, CDR1 KGHSH and CDR2 LQKENI. The junction had 11 bases not matched to a gene; V was cut back by 3 bases and J by 8 bases. The CDR3 runs 15 residues.

CDR3 DNA sequence: TGTGCCAGCAGTTTAGCGGGGTGGGTTGGGTACGAGCAGTACTTC. Translating it yields CASSLAGWVGYEQYF. The chain carries TRBV12-3 or TRBV12-4 and TRBJ2-7, with D unresolved. The germline V and J ends were trimmed by 0 bases and 4 bases, with 13 bases remaining between them. The CDR3 loop spans 15 amino acids.

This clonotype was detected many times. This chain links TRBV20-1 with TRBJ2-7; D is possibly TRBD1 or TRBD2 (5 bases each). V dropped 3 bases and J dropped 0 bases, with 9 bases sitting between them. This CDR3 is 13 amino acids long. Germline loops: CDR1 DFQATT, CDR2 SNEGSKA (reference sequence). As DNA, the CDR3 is TGCAGTGCTAGGCCAGGGAGCTCCTACGAGCAGTACTTC. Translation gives CSARPGSSYEQYF.

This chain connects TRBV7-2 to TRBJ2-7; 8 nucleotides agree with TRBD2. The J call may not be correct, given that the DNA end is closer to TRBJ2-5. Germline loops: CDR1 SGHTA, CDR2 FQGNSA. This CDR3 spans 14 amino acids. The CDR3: CASSSGTSRETQYF. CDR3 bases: TGTGCCAGCAGCTCCGGGACTAGTAGAGAGACCCAGTACTTC.